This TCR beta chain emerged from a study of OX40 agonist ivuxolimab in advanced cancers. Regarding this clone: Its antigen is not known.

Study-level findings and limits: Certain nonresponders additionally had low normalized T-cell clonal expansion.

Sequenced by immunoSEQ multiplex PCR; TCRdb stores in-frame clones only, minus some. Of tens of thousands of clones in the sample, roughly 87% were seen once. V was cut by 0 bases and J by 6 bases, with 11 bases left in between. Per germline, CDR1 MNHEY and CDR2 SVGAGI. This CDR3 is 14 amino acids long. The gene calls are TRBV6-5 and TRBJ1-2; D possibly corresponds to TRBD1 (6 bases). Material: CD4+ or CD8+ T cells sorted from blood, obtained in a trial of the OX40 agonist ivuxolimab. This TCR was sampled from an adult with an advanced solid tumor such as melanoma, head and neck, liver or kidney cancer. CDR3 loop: CASSYSTGVDGYTF. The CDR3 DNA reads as TGTGCCAGCAGTTACTCGACAGGCGTGGATGGCTACACCTTC.